This T cell receptor (beta chain) was found in a study of blood T cell repertoires in COVID-19. In the study overall: Some COVID-19 samples were acute and others convalescent; all came from the United States, Italy and Spain. Nucleic acid was either cDNA or gDNA, and it came from T cells, B-cell-depleted T cells, or PBMCs.

In the authors' workflow: Reference gene primer amplification gave nucleated cell count estimates. Libraries were prepared by immunoSEQ multiplex PCR; TCRdb keeps only in-frame clonotypes and omits some of them. D and trimming come from the DNA, and the V and J calls and clone size come from that table. Of hundreds of thousands of clones in the sample, 83% were seen once. The CDR3 is made up of 15 amino acids. The germline V gene has CDR1 SGDLS and CDR2 YYNGEE. Trimming took 3 bases from V and 0 from J, leaving 10 bases between them. This clone was seen a few times. The V gene is TRBV9, the J gene TRBJ1-3; maybe TRBD1 (5 bases). The sequence derives from a middle-aged woman with active or convalescent COVID-19. Sequencing was done on a sample of peripheral blood. CDR3 amino acids: CASSGFQGSGNTIYF. In nucleotides, the CDR3 is TGTGCCAGCAGCGGGTTTCAGGGCTCTGGAAACACCATATATTTT.